This TCR beta chain came from a study of T cells in women clearing cervical HPV infection. Study-wide context: Controls gave blood once infection was undetectable; cases at lesion identification. Whole-study results and caveats: Controls had more TRBV6-7 (about 0.16%) than cases (around 0.11%).

Measured with immunoSEQ multiplex PCR; TCRdb has only the in-frame clones, and not every one. The listing contains 14,000 or so clones. CDR3 length: 14 amino acids. The junction had 10 bases not matched to a gene; V was cut back by 8 bases and J by 5 bases. Germline V gene data show CDR1 as MNHEY and CDR2 as SVGEGT. Of note for this clone: Its antigen remains unknown. The DNA ends 3 residues before the CDR3 does, and the rest of the CDR3 is filled in from the germline J gene.

Input material: blood buffy coat. The sequence was collected from a woman aged 18 to 75 with a cervical HPV16 infection that either progressed to CIN3+ or cleared (not recorded which). V is TRBV6-2 or TRBV6-3 and J is TRBJ2-7, with 9 positions matching TRBD1. The CDR3 loop reads CASLASTGGHEQYF. CDR3 DNA (partial): TGTGCCAGCCTTGCATCCACAGGGGGCCACGAG.